This T cell receptor beta chain was identified in a study of radiation and T cells in renal cell carcinoma. Study in general: Nephrectomy followed 15 Gy stereotactic body radiation by 4 weeks. General study points: Top tumor clonotypes rose in blood 2 weeks post-radiation, then contracted.

Note on this clone: No antigen is known for it.

The time point is: blood 2 weeks post-SBRT. Treatment in this sample: 15 Gy SBRT to primary tumor, nephrectomy 4 weeks later. Serial blood draws occurred at baseline and 2 and 4 weeks post-SBRT. The tumor was a clear cell renal cell carcinoma. The length of the CDR3 is 15 residues. V lost 1 base and J 3 bases, leaving 13 bases between the germline ends. CDR1 is GTSNPN, CDR2 SVGIG, per germline (reference sequence). Measured with immunoSEQ multiplex PCR; TCRdb has only the in-frame clones, and not every one. The data contain about 130,000 clones, approximately 85% of them singletons. The receptor's source is a man between 50 and 59 years old with renal cell carcinoma. The chain has TRBV30 and TRBJ1-3; D may be TRBD1 (5 bases). Material: blood, obtained from a patient whose treatment included radiotherapy and nephrectomy. CDR3 amino acids: CAWSAGQAFGNTIYF. CDR3 in DNA: TGTGCCTGGAGTGCGGGGCAGGCTTTTGGAAACACCATATATTTT. Supplemented by reference TRBV30 and TRBJ1-3, the full variable domain reads SQTIHQWPATLVQPVGSPLSLECTVEGTSNPNLYWYRQAAGRGLQLLFYSVGIGQISSEVPQNLSASRPQDRQFILSSKKLLLSDSGFYLCAWSAGQAFGNTIYFGEGSWLTVV.